A single sample gave rise to the 29 T cell receptor beta chains below, sequenced in a study of blood T cell repertoires in COVID-19. TCRdb's table, derived via immunoSEQ multiplex PCR, lists solely in-frame clones and lacks some. The table includes fewer than 250,000 clones, about four fifths detected once. Sequencing was carried out using peripheral blood. These receptors all come from a man in his sixties with acute or convalescent COVID-19.

The chain recombines TRBV3-1 (or the pseudogene TRBV3-2) with TRBJ1-2; D is possibly TRBD1 (6 bases). V dropped 0 bases and J dropped 0 bases, with 14 bases sitting between them. In germline, CDR1 is LGHDT, CDR2 YNNKEL (reference sequence). The CDR3 runs to 17 residues. The CDR3 sequence is CASSQEDRFPANYGYTF. Here the CDR3 DNA reads TGTGCCAGCAGCCAAGAGGACAGATTCCCAGCTAACTATGGCTACACCTTC.

The rearrangement links TRBV14 to TRBJ2-1, with a possible D match to TRBD1 (5 bases). The length of the CDR3 is 15 residues. The germline gives CDR1 SGHDN, CDR2 FVKESK. The V gene lost 0 bases and the J gene lost 15 bases, with 21 bases spanning the gap. The CDR3 DNA follows: TGTGCCAGCAGCCAAGATGGTTTTGGTAGGGGTCCTTCGTTCTTC. Translating it yields CASSQDGFGRGPSFF.

V is TRBV5-1 and J is TRBJ1-5; D possibly corresponds to TRBD1 (6 bases). V dropped 2 bases and J dropped 4 bases, with 13 bases sitting between them. Per the germline V gene, CDR1 is SGHRS and CDR2 is YFSETQ. The CDR3 is 15 amino acids. CDR3 nucleotides: TGCGCCAGCAGCTTTAAGTCAGGGGAAAATCAGCCCCAGCATTTT. It is translated as CASSFKSGENQPQHF. Full variable domain (outside the CDR3, taken from reference TRBV5-1 and TRBJ1-5): KAGVTQTPRYLIKTRGQQVTLSCSPISGHRSVSWYQQTPGQGLQFLFEYFSETQRNKGNFPGRFSGRQFSNSRSEMNVSTLELGDSALYLCASSFKSGENQPQHFGDGTRLSIL.

The chain employs TRBV5-1 and TRBJ2-5, with D unresolved. Looked up from germline, CDR1 is SGHRS and CDR2 is YFSETQ. Deletions cut 6 bases from V and 0 bases from J, with 6 bases between. The CDR3 runs 12 residues. The CDR3 DNA follows: TGCGCCAGCACCACAGACCAAGAGACCCAGTACTTC. Its translation is CASTTDQETQYF.

The chain has TRBV7-2 and TRBJ2-3, with D perhaps TRBD2 (7 bases). V was pared by 2 bases and J by 2 bases, with 14 bases between. Germline loops: CDR1 SGHTA, CDR2 FQGNSA. The CDR3 consists of 16 residues. For the CDR3, the DNA is TGTGCCAGCAGCTTACGGCGGGGGCGCCTCACAGATACGCAGTATTTT. Translated: CASSLRRGRLTDTQYF.

This clone appeared once. The chain joins TRBV6-1 to TRBJ2-7; D is possibly TRBD1 (6 bases). The V gene's germline CDR1 is MNHNS and CDR2 SASEGT. The V gene lost 1 base and the J gene lost 2 bases, with 9 bases spanning the gap. The CDR3 is 14 residues long. CDR3 coding DNA: TGTGCCAGCAGTGAAGGGGACATAACCTACGAGCAGTACTTC. Translated: CASSEGDITYEQYF.

This clone was detected only once. This chain joins TRBV6-1 and TRBJ2-1, with TRBD2 identical over 7 bases. Looked up from germline, CDR1 is MNHNS and CDR2 is SASEGT. V was clipped by 1 base and J by 4 bases; unmatched bases: 4. The CDR3 covers 15 residues. The CDR3 sequence: CASSEDSGAYNEQFF. The CDR3 DNA reads as TGTGCCAGCAGTGAAGACAGCGGGGCGTACAATGAGCAGTTCTTC.

The chain joins TRBV7-3 to TRBJ2-7; possible D gene TRBD2, 6 bases. Between the trimmed V and J ends, which lost 3 bases and 6 bases, there was a span of 15 bases. The V gene's germline CDR1 is SGHTA and CDR2 FQGTGA. The CDR3 contains 14 residues. The CDR3 reads CASSFTGVAGEQYF. The CDR3 DNA reads TGTGCCAGCAGCTTCACGGGAGTGGCGGGCGAGCAGTACTTC.

The gene calls are TRBV2 and TRBJ2-1; no firm D call. From germline, CDR1 is SNHLY and CDR2 FYNNEI. The CDR3 extends over 15 amino acids. V lost 9 bases and J 2 bases, leaving 17 bases between the germline ends. Here the CDR3 DNA reads TGTGCCAGAACGCCGACTTCCTCCACCTACAATGAGCAGTTCTTC. Its translation is CARTPTSSTYNEQFF.

This chain connects TRBV7-9 to TRBJ1-4; D remains unclear. V shed 8 bases and J shed 8 bases, with 18 bases lying between them. This CDR3 is 14 amino acids long. CDR1 and CDR2 from the germline V gene are SEHNR and FQNEAQ (reference sequence). In nucleotides, the CDR3 is TGTGCCAGCGGCCACCGGCCTGGGGAGGAAAAACTGTTTTTT. This gives the protein CASGHRPGEEKLFF.

This chain links TRBV7-2 with TRBJ2-3; 10 bases match TRBD2. This CDR3 spans 14 amino acids. V was pared by 4 bases and J by 6 bases, with 4 bases of the junction left unmatched. Germline CDR1 reads SGHTA; CDR2 reads FQGNSA. Here the CDR3 reads CASSSSGGGDTQYF. CDR3 nucleotide sequence: TGTGCCAGCAGCTCTAGCGGGGGTGGGGATACGCAGTATTTT.

The V call is TRBV5-4, the J call TRBJ2-1; D perhaps matches TRBD2 (5 bases). The CDR3 runs 16 residues. CDR1 is SGHNT and CDR2 is YYREEE in the germline V gene (reference sequence). The V end lost 4 bases, the J end lost 5 bases, and 19 bases lay between the germline ends. The DNA of the CDR3 is TGTGCCAGCAGCCTTGGGATAACGGGGAGCCACAATGAGCAGTTCTTC. Translated: CASSLGITGSHNEQFF.

The rearrangement uses TRBV28 and TRBJ2-7; tentatively, D is TRBD1 (5 bases). Per germline, CDR1 MDHEN and CDR2 SYDVKM. This CDR3 region has 15 residues. Trimming took off 5 bases at V and 0 bases at J, with 14 bases between the two ends. The CDR3, as DNA: TGTGCCAGCAGTAAGGACACGCCTAGCTCCTACGAGCAGTACTTC. This encodes CASSKDTPSSYEQYF.

Only a few counts were recorded for this clone. The genes are TRBV6-5 and TRBJ2-1; 7 bases match TRBD2. In germline, CDR1 is MNHEY, CDR2 SVGAGI. This CDR3 has 15 residues. The J segment lost 4 bases and the V segment lost 7 bases, leaving 10 bases of the junction unmatched. This CDR3 is CASTPREGFYNEQFF. CDR3 nucleotides: TGTGCCAGCACTCCAAGGGAGGGTTTTTACAATGAGCAGTTCTTC.

The V and J genes are TRBV19 and TRBJ1-3; TRBD1 matches 8 bases. V dropped 3 bases and J dropped 3; count of bases not matched to a gene: 4. This CDR3 is 15 amino acids long. The V gene's germline CDR1 is LNHDA and CDR2 SQIVND (reference sequence). The chain's CDR3 is CASSMPDRVGNTIYF. DNA for the CDR3: TGTGCCAGTAGTATGCCGGACAGGGTTGGAAACACCATATATTTT.

The V gene is TRBV11-3, the J gene TRBJ2-7, with TRBD1 matching 12 bases. Germline V lookup: CDR1 SGHNT, CDR2 YENEEA. CDR3 length: 16 residues. J was trimmed by 2 bases and V by 9 bases; bases with no gene match: 11. The CDR3 sequence is CASSAGTGGLPYEQYF. CDR3 bases: TGTGCCAGTAGCGCCGGGACAGGGGGCCTCCCCTACGAGCAGTACTTC.

V gene TRBV21-1 combines with J gene TRBJ1-2; TRBD1 is the table's D call, not checked against the DNA. TRBV21-1 constitutes a pseudogene. This CDR3 contains 12 residues. Here the CDR3 reads CASSKADNGYTF. In DNA, the CDR3 is TGTGCCAGCAGCAAAGCGGACAATGGCTACACCTTC.

This chain joins TRBV10-1 and TRBJ1-2; 7 nucleotides line up with TRBD1. The germline gives CDR1 WNHNN, CDR2 SYGVQD (reference sequence). The CDR3 runs 14 residues. J lost 5 bases, V lost 10 bases, and 13 bases had no gene match. The CDR3 sequence is CATSGGTSGYGYTF. CDR3 nucleotide sequence: TGCGCCACCTCAGGGGGGACATCGGGTTATGGCTACACCTTC.

The gene calls are TRBV20-1 and TRBJ2-1; 8 bases match TRBD1. There are 12 residues in the CDR3. With 7 bases clipped from V and 9 bases from J, the junction kept 8 bases outside the gene matches. CDR1 is DFQATT, CDR2 SNEGSKA, per germline (reference sequence). The CDR3 loop is CSDSQGTGEQFF. The CDR3 DNA reads as TGCAGTGATAGTCAGGGGACAGGTGAGCAGTTCTTC.

The rearrangement uses TRBV3-1 (or the pseudogene TRBV3-2) and TRBJ2-5; 7 bases align to TRBD2. Per germline, CDR1 LGHDT and CDR2 YNNKEL (reference sequence). J lost 3 bases, V lost 4 bases, and 11 bases had no gene match. This CDR3 is built from 16 residues. The CDR3 reads CASSRWGGDSKETQYF. CDR3 nucleotides: TGTGCCAGCAGCCGGTGGGGGGGGGACTCGAAAGAGACCCAGTACTTC.

J is TRBJ2-5 and V is TRBV16; TRBD1 matches at 7 bases. In germline, CDR1 is KGHSY, CDR2 FQNENV. V was clipped by 4 bases and J by 2 bases; unmatched bases: 13. This CDR3 comprises 17 residues. The CDR3 protein is CASSPSRRQGHQETQYF. CDR3 nucleotides: TGTGCCAGCAGCCCGAGCAGACGACAGGGTCATCAAGAGACCCAGTACTTC. Supplemented by reference TRBV16 and TRBJ2-5, the full variable domain reads GEEVAQTPKHLVRGEGQKAKLYCAPIKGHSYVFWYQQVLKNEFKFLISFQNENVFDETGMPKERFSAKCLPNSPCSLEIQATKLEDSAVYFCASSPSRRQGHQETQYFGPGTRLLVL.

The gene calls are TRBV6-6 and TRBJ1-6; 8 nucleotides agree with TRBD1. Germline CDR1 MNHNY, CDR2 SVGAGI (reference sequence). The CDR3 loop spans 16 amino acids. Germline trimming cut 2 bases from V and 9 bases from J; bases unmatched to any gene: 9. This CDR3 reads CASSYAPDRVGSPLHF. CDR3 in DNA: TGTGCCAGCAGTTACGCCCCGGACAGGGTGGGTTCACCCCTCCACTTT.

J is TRBJ2-3 and V is TRBV19; TRBD2 is a possible D gene (5 bases). This CDR3 spans 16 amino acids. Germline CDR1 and CDR2: LNHDA and SQIVND (reference sequence). V was clipped by 0 bases and J by 4 bases, with 14 bases between them. The CDR3 nucleotides are TGTGCCAGTAGTATAGAAGGCCGGGGTTTCGCAGATACGCAGTATTTT. Translation gives CASSIEGRGFADTQYF. The entire variable domain, with the rest obtained from reference TRBV19 and TRBJ2-3, is as follows: DGGITQSPKYLFRKEGQNVTLSCEQNLNHDAMYWYRQDPGQGLRLIYYSQIVNDFQKGDIAEGYSVSREKKESFPLTVTSAQKNPTAFYLCASSIEGRGFADTQYFGPGTRLTVL.

The J gene is TRBJ2-2, the V gene TRBV9, with unresolved D. V dropped 0 bases and J dropped 0 bases, with 9 bases sitting between them. Germline loops: CDR1 SGDLS, CDR2 YYNGEE. CDR3 size: 16 residues. For the CDR3, the DNA is TGTGCCAGCAGCGTAGGTGGAGATCCGAACACCGGGGAGCTGTTTTTT. This codes for CASSVGGDPNTGELFF. The variable domain in full, with the rest retrieved from reference TRBV9 and TRBJ2-2, is DSGVTQTPKHLITATGQRVTLRCSPRSGDLSVYWYQQSLDQGLQFLIQYYNGEERAKGNILERFSAQQFPDLHSELNLSSLELGDSALYFCASSVGGDPNTGELFFGEGSRLTVL.

The sample holds one count of this clone. The CDR3 here is CASSSPGLAGRETQYF. The CDR3 DNA is TGTGCCAGCAGCTCACCAGGACTAGCGGGTAGAGAGACCCAGTACTTC. This sequence joins TRBV7-2 and TRBJ2-5; 11 bases fit TRBD2. This CDR3 is built from 16 residues. The germline V gene encodes CDR1 SGHTA and CDR2 FQGNSA. Unmatched junction bases numbered 8, after V lost 4 bases and J lost 4 bases.

V gene TRBV5-1 combines with J gene TRBJ2-1; no firm D call. The CDR3 spans 15 residues. The germline V gene encodes CDR1 SGHRS and CDR2 YFSETQ. The germline V and J ends were trimmed by 3 bases and 1 base, with 11 bases remaining between them. CDR3 bases: TGCGCCAGCAGCTCGGAAGCGTTTTCCTACAATGAGCAGTTCTTC. This sequence encodes CASSSEAFSYNEQFF.

This chain links TRBV18 with TRBJ1-4; D perhaps matches TRBD1 (6 bases). Trimming removed 6 bases from V and 7 bases from J, with 21 bases in between. The CDR3 loop spans 16 amino acids. Germline CDR1 KGHSH, CDR2 LQKENI. The CDR3 bases are TGTGCCAGCTCCCCCGATTCCACAGGGCTGGGTGAAAAACTGTTTTTT. This codes for CASSPDSTGLGEKLFF.

The chain carries TRBV19 and TRBJ2-5; 10 nucleotides agree with TRBD2. The CDR3 spans 15 residues. With V trimmed by 4 bases and J by 5 bases, 7 bases remained unmatched. Germline assignment: CDR1 LNHDA and CDR2 SQIVND (reference sequence). For the CDR3, the DNA is TGTGCCAGTAGTAATAGCGGGGGGCCAGGGGAGACCCAGTACTTC. Its translation is CASSNSGGPGETQYF. Full variable domain (outside the CDR3, taken from reference TRBV19 and TRBJ2-5): DGGITQSPKYLFRKEGQNVTLSCEQNLNHDAMYWYRQDPGQGLRLIYYSQIVNDFQKGDIAEGYSVSREKKESFPLTVTSAQKNPTAFYLCASSNSGGPGETQYFGPGTRLLVL.

The chain links TRBV3-1 (or the pseudogene TRBV3-2) to TRBJ1-1, with a weak D call TRBD1 (5 bases). The CDR3 has 16 amino acids. V lost 3 bases and J 2 bases, leaving 16 bases between the germline ends. Germline CDR1 and CDR2: LGHDT and YNNKEL (reference sequence). In DNA form, the CDR3 reads TGTGCCAGCAGCCATAAATTGTGGACACCTAACACTGAAGCTTTCTTT. Amino acids: CASSHKLWTPNTEAFF.